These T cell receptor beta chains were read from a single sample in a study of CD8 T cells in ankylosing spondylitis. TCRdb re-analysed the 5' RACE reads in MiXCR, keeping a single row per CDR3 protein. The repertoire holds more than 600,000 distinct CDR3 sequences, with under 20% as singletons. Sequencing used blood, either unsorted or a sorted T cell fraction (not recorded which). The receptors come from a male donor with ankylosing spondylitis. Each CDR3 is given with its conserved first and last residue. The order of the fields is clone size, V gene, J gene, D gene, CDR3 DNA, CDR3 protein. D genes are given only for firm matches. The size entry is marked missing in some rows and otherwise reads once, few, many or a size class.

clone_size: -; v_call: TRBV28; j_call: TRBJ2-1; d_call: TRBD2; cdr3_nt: TGTGCCAGCAGTATTCGGGGACTAGCGGGAGTCAGCTCCTACAATGAGCAGTTCTTC; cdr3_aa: CASSIRGLAGVSSYNEQFF
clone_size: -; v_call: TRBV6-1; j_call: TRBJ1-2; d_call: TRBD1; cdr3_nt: TGTGCCAGCAGCTCCCCCCGGACAGGGGTAGAGGACGGCTACACCTTC; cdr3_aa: CASSSPRTGVEDGYTF
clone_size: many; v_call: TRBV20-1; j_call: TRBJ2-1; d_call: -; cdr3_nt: TGCAGTGCCCTAGCTTCCCTCGGGAGTTACAATGAGCAGTTCTTC; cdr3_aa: CSALASLGSYNEQFF
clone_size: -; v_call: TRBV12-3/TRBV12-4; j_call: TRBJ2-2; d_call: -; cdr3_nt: TGTGCCAGCACCGGTGACGCCGGGGAGCTGTTTTTT; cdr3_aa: CASTGDAGELFF
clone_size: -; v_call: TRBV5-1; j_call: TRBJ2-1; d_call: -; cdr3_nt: TGCGCCAGCAGCTTGAATCAGGGGTCCTACAATGAGCAGTTCTTC; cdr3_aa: CASSLNQGSYNEQFF
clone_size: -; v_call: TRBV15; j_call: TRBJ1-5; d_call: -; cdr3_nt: TGTGCCACCAGCAGAGATGCGCGGCAAAATCAGCCCCAGCATTTT; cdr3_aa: CATSRDARQNQPQHF
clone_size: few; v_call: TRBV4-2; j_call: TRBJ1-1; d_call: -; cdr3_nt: TGTGCCAGCAGCCAAGATTCAAGGGGGACTGAAGCTTTCTTT; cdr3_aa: CASSQDSRGTEAFF
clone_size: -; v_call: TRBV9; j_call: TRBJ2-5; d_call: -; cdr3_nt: TGTGCCAGCAGCGTCGGAACGGACGGAAGACAAGAGACCCAGTACTTC; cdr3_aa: CASSVGTDGRQETQYF
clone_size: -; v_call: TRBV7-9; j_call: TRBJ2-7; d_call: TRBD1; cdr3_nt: TGTGCCAGCAGCTCGGACAGGGTTGTTCTGTACGAGCAGTACTTC; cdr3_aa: CASSSDRVVLYEQYF
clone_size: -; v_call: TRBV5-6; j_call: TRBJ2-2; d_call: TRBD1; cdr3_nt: TGTGCCAGCAGCGAATCCCAACAGGGGGAAACCGGGGAGCTGTTTTTT; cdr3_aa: CASSESQQGETGELFF
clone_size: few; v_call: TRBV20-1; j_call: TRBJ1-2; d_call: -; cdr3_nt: TGCAGTGCTAGAGCTTCGCAGGGCGGTGGCTACACCTTC; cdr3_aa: CSARASQGGGYTF
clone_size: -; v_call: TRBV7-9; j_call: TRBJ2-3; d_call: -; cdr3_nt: TGTGCCAGCAGCTTGTTGGCAGGGGACATAGATACGCAGTATTTT; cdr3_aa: CASSLLAGDIDTQYF
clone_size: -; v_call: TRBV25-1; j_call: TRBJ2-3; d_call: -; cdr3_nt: TGTGCCAGCAGTGCAACAATAGCATCGGCAGATACGCAGTATTTT; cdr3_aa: CASSATIASADTQYF
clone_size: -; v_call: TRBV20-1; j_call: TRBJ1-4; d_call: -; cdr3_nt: TGCAGTGCTGTGAGCGCTGTCAGTGAAAAACTGTTTTTT; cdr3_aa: CSAVSAVSEKLFF
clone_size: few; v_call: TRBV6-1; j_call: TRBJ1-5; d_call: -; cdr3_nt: TGTGCCAGCAGTGAAGGCCCGACTCAGCCCCAGCATTTT; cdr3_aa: CASSEGPTQPQHF
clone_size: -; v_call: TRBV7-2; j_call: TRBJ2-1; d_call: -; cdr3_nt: TGTGCCAGCACCCCAGGGGGACTCGAGCAGTTCTTC; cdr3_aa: CASTPGGLEQFF
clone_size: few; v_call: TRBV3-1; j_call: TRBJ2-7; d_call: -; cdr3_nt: TGTGCCAGCAGCGGCCAAGATTACGGGACACCTTTCTACGAGCAGTACTTC; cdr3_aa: CASSGQDYGTPFYEQYF
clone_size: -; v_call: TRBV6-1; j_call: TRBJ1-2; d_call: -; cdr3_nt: TGTGCCAGCAGTAGTAGGGGAGTAGATGGCTACACCTTC; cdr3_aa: CASSSRGVDGYTF
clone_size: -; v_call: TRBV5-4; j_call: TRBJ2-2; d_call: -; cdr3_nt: TGTGCCAGCAGCCTTAGAACGGGGACCGGGGAGCTGTTTTTT; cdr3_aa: CASSLRTGTGELFF
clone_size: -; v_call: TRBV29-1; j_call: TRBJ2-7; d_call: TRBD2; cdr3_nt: TGCAGCGTTGAGGGAAGCGGGACGAGCTCCTACGAGCAGTACTTC; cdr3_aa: CSVEGSGTSSYEQYF
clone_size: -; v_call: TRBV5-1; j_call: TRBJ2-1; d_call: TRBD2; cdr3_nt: TGCGCCAGCAGCGGGGGGAGGGAGGACAATGAGCAGTTCTTC; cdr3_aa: CASSGGREDNEQFF
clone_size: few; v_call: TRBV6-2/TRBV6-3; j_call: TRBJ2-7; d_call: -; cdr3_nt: TGTGCCAGCAGTTCCCTAGTGTACGAGCAGTACTTC; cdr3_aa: CASSSLVYEQYF
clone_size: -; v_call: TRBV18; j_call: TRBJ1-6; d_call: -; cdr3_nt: TGTGCCAGCTCGTCCCCCGGGAGCTCCTATAATTCACCCCTCCACTTT; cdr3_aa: CASSSPGSSYNSPLHF
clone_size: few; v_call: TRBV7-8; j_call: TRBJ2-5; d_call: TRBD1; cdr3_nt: TGTGCCAGCAGCTTAGTAGGGGCGGTCACAGGGGATGGGGAGACCCAGTACTTC; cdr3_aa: CASSLVGAVTGDGETQYF
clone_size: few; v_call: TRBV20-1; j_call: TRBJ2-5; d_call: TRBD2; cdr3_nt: TGCAGTGCCCCCACCGAGACTAGCGGGGGCAACCAAGAGACCCAGTACTTC; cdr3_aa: CSAPTETSGGNQETQYF
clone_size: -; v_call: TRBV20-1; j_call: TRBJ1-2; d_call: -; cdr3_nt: TGCAGTGCTAGAGATTGGGGGACCCTCTACACCTTC; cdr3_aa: CSARDWGTLYTF
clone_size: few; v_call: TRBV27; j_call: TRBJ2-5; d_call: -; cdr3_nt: TGTGCCAGCAGTTGGGCGTACCAAGAGACCCAGTACTTC; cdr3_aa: CASSWAYQETQYF
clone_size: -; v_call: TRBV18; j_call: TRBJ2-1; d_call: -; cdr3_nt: TGTGCCAGCTCACTACCGGGCAACAATGAGCAGTTCTTC; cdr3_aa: CASSLPGNNEQFF
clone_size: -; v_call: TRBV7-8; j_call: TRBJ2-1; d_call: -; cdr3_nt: TGTGCCAGCAGATTAGGATCGCGCGGGATAGGCAATGAGCAGTTCTTC; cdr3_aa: CASRLGSRGIGNEQFF
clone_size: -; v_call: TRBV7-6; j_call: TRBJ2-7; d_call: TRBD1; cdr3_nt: TGTGCCAGCAGCTTCGGGACCGGGACAGGGGTCGAGCAGTACTTC; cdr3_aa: CASSFGTGTGVEQYF
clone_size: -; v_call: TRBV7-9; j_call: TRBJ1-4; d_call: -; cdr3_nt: TGTGCCAGCAGCTTGACACAAACTAATGAAAAACTGTTTTTT; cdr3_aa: CASSLTQTNEKLFF
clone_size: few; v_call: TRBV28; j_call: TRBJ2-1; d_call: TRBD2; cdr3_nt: TGTGCCAGCAGTGATAGCGGGGGCTTATACAATGAGCAGTTCTTC; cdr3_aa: CASSDSGGLYNEQFF
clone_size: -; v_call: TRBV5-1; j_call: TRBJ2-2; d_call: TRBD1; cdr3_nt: TGCGCCAGCAGCTGGCCGGGACAGGGTACCGGGGAGCTGTTTTTT; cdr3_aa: CASSWPGQGTGELFF
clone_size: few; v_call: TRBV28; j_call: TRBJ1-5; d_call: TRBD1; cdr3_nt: TGTGCCAGCAGCCTGTTGACAGGGCAACAGCCCCAGCATTTT; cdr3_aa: CASSLLTGQQPQHF
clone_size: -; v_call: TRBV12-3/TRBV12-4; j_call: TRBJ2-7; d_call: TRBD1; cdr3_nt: TGTGCCAGCAGGTCCGGGACAGGGGTATACGAGCAGTACTTC; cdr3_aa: CASRSGTGVYEQYF
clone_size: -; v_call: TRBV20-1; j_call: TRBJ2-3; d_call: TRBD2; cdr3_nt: TGCAGTGCTAGAGAGGGCGGGGGGACCTTATATACGCAGTATTTT; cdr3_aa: CSAREGGGTLYTQYF
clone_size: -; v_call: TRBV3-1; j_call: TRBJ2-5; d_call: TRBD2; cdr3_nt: TGTGCCAGCAGCCTGAGACTAGCGGGGGTGGAAGAGACCCAGTACTTC; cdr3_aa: CASSLRLAGVEETQYF
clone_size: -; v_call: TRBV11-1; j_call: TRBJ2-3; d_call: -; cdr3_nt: TGTGCCAGCAGCCGCCTCTCAGGGACTAGCACAGATACGCAGTATTTT; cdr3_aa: CASSRLSGTSTDTQYF
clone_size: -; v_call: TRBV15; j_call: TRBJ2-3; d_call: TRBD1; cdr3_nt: TGTGCCACCAGCAGACACCGGGACAGGGTACCCCCAGATACGCAGTATTTT; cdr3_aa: CATSRHRDRVPPDTQYF
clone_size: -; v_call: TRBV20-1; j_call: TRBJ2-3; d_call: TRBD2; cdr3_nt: TGCAGTGCTAGGGTACTAGCGGACACAGATACGCAGTATTTT; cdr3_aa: CSARVLADTDTQYF
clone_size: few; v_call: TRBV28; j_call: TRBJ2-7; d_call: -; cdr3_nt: TGTGCCAGCAGTTTACCCCGGGAGATGGGCTACGAGCAGTACTTC; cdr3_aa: CASSLPREMGYEQYF
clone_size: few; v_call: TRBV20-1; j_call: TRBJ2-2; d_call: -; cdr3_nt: TGCAGTGCCCCCATATCTAGCGTCTCGAACACCGGGGAGCTGTTTTTT; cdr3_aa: CSAPISSVSNTGELFF
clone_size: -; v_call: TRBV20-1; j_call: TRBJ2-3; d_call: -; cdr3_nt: TGCAGTGCGTCCCCAGGGGTAGATACGCAGTATTTT; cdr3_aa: CSASPGVDTQYF
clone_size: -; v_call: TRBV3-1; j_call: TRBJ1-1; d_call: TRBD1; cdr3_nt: TGTGCCAGCAGCCGACAACAGGGGGCAAGGATGAACACTGAAGCTTTCTTT; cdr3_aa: CASSRQQGARMNTEAFF
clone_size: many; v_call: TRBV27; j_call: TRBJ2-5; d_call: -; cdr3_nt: TGTGCCAGCAGTCCCCGGGTTAGCCAAGAGACCCAGTACTTC; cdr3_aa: CASSPRVSQETQYF
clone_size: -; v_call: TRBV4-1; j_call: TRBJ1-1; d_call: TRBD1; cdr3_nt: TGCGCCAGCAGCCAAGTCCCGGGACAGGGAAACACTGAAGCTTTCTTT; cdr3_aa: CASSQVPGQGNTEAFF
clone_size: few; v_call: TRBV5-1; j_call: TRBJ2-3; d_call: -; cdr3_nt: TGCGCCAGCAGCTTGGCGGGGGACCTCACAGATACGCAGTATTTT; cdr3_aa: CASSLAGDLTDTQYF
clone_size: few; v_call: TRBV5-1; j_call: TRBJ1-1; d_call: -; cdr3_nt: TGCGCCAGCAGTGGGACTTTGGGCATCGAAGCTTTCTTT; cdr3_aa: CASSGTLGIEAFF
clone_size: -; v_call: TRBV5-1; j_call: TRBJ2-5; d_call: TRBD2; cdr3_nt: TGCGCCAGCAGCTTGGAGGCCGGAGCGGGGGTTGAGACCCAGTACTTC; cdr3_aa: CASSLEAGAGVETQYF
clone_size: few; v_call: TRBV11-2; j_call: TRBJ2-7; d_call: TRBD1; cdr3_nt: TGTGCCAGCAGCGACAGGGGGATTGAGCAGTACTTC; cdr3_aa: CASSDRGIEQYF
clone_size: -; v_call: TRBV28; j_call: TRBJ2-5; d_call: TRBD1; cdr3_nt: TGTGCCAGCAGACTCCCAGGGGGACGAGAGACCCAGTACTTC; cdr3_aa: CASRLPGGRETQYF
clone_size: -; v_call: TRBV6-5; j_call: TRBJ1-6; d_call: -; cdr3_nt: TGTGCCAGCAGTTCTGGGGGGCACTCGGGTTCACCCCTCCACTTT; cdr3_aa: CASSSGGHSGSPLHF
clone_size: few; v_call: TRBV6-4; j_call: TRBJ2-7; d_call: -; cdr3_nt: TGTGCCAGTATGATATACGAGCAGTACTTC; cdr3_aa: CASMIYEQYF
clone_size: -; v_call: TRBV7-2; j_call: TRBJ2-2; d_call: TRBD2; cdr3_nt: TGTGCCAGCAGCACTCCGGGACTAGCGAAAACCGGGGAGCTGTTTTTT; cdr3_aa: CASSTPGLAKTGELFF
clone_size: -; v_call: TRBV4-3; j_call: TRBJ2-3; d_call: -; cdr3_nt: TGCGCCAGCAGCCAAGGGCGGCAGGCAAGGTACACAGATACGCAGTATTTT; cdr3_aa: CASSQGRQARYTDTQYF
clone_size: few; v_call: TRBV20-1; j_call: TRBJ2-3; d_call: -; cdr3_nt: TGCAGTGCCCGAAAGGCGGCCATCACAGATACGCAGTATTTT; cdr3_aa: CSARKAAITDTQYF
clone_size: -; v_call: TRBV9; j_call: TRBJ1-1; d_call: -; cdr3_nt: TGTGCCAGCAGCGCACAGGAATACACTGAAGCTTTCTTT; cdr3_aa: CASSAQEYTEAFF
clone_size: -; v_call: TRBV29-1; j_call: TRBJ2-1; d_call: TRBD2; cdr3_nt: TGCAGCGTCGAACCTAGCGGGGGTTTTGAGTCCTACAATGAGCAGTTCTTC; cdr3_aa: CSVEPSGGFESYNEQFF
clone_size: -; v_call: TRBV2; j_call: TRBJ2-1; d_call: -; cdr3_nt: TGTGCCAGCACGACAGGTCGGTTCAATGAGCAGTTCTTC; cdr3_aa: CASTTGRFNEQFF